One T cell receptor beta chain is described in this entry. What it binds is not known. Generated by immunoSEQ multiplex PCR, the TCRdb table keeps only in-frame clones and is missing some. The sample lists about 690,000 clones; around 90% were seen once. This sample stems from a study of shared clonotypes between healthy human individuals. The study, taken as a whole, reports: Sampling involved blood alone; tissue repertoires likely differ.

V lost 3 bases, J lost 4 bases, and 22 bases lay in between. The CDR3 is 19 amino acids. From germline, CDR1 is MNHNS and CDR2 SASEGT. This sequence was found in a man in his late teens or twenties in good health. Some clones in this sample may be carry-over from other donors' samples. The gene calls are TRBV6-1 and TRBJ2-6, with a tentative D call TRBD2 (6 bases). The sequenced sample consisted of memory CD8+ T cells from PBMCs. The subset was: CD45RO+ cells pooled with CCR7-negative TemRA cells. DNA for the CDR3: TGTGCCAGCAGTGAGCTTTGGGGTAGGCCTAGCGCGGGGGCCAACGTCCTGACTTTC. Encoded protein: CASSELWGRPSAGANVLTF.